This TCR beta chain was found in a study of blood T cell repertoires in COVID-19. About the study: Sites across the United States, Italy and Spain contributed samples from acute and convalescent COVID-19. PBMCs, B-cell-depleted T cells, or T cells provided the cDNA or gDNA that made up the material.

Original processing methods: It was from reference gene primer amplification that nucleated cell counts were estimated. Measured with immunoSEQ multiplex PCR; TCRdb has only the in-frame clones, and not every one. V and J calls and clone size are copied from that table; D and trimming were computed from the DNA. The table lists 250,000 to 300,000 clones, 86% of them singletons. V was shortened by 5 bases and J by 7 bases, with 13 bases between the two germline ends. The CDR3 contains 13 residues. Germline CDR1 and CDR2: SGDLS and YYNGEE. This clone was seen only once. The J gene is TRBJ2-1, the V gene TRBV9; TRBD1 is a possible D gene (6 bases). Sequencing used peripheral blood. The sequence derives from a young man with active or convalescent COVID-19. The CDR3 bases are TGTGCCAGCAGTGGGACACCAGGGAATGAGCAGTTCTTC. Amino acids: CASSGTPGNEQFF.